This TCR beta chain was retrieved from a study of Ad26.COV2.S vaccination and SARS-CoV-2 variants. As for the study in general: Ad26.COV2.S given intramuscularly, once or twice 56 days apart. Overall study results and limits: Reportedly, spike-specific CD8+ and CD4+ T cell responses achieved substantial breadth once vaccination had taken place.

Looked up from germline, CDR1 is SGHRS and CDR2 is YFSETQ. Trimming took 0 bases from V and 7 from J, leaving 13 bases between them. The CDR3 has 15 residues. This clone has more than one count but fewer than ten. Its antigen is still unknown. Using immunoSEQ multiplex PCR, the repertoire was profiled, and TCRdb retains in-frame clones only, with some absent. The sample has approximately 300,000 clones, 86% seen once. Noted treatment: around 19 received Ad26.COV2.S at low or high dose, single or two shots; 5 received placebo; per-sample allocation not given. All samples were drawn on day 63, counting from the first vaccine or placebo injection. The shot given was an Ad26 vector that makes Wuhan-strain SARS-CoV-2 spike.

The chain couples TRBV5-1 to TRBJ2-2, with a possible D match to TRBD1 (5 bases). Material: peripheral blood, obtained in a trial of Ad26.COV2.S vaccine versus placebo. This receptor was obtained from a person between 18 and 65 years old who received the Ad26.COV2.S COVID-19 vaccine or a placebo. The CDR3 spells CASSLGGSESGELFF. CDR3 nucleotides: TGCGCCAGCAGCTTGGGGGGCAGTGAAAGCGGGGAGCTGTTTTTT.